This T cell receptor beta chain appears in the sequencing data of a study of cytomegalovirus exposure and HLA in healthy donors. Germline CDR1 reads SGHVS; CDR2 reads FQNEAQ. The CDR3 spans 15 residues. The ends were cut back, 1 base at V and 8 bases at J, with 15 bases in the middle. Overall study findings and caveats: In a later analysis, donors in an Asian-associated ancestry cluster reportedly had fewer N-insertions in productive TCRs than the cohort mean. HLA allele associations emerged for around 16,000 TCR beta sequences in a later analysis, at 0.05 false discovery rate. The study put 150 or so TCR beta chains on its list as cytomegalovirus-associated.

Healthy bone marrow donors made up the cohort. Notes on this clone: The target antigen is unknown.

A multiplex PCR was run with 60 Vbeta primers and 13 Jbeta primers. Profiling relied on immunoSEQ multiplex PCR, and the TCRdb table lists in-frame clones only, not all of them. Of around 110,000 clones in the sample, over 70% were seen once. The chain links TRBV7-8 to TRBJ2-4; TRBD1 is a possible D gene (5 bases). The receptor's source is a male donor in good health and CMV-seropositive. The sequencing input was PBMCs. The CDR3 protein is CASSLVTAGKDIQYF. CDR3 sequence (DNA): TGTGCCAGCAGCTTAGTCACGGCAGGGAAGGACATTCAGTACTTC.